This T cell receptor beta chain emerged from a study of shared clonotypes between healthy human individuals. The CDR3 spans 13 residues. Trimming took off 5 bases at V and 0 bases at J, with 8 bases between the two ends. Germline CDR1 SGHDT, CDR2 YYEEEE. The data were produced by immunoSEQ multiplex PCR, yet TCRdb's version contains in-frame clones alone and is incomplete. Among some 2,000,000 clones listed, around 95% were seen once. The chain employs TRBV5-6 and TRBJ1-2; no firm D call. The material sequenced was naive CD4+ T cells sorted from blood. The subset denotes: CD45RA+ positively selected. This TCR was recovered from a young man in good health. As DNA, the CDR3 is TGTGCCAGCAGACAGAGAACTAACTATGGCTACACCTTC. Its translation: CASRQRTNYGYTF.